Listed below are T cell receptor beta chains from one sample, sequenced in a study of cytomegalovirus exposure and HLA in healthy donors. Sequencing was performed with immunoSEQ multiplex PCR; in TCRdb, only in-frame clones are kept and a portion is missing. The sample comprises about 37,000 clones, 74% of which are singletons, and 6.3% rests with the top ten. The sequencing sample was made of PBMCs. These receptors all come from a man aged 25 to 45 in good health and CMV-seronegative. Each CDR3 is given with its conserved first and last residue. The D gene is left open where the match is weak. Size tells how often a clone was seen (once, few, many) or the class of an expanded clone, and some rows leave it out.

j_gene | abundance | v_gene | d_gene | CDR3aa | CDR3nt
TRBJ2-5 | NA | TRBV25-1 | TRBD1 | CASRGQGQETQYF | TGTGCCAGCAGAGGACAGGGGCAAGAGACCCAGTACTTC
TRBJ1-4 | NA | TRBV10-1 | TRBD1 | CASSEGQDANEKLFF | TGCGCCAGCAGTGAAGGACAGGACGCCAATGAAAAACTGTTTTTT
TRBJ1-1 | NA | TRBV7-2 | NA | CASSSPTRLAEAFF | TGTGCCAGCAGCTCTCCCACGCGTTTGGCTGAAGCTTTCTTT
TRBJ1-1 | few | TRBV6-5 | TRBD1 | CASRTGGSEAFF | TGTGCCAGCAGAACAGGGGGATCTGAAGCTTTCTTT
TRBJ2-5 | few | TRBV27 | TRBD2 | CASTRLAGGRGETQYF | TGTGCCAGCACCCGACTAGCGGGGGGTAGGGGGGAGACCCAGTACTTC
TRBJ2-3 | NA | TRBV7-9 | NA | CAVVGEMGDTQYF | TGTGCCGTAGTCGGGGAGATGGGAGATACGCAGTATTTT
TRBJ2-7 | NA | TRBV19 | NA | CASGSTGNAVYEQYF | TGTGCCAGCGGATCCACAGGGAACGCCGTCTACGAGCAGTACTTC
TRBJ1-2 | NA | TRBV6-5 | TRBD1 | CASSYSTGGRDGYTF | TGTGCCAGCAGCTACTCGACAGGGGGCAGGGATGGCTACACCTTC
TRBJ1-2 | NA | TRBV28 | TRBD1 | CASSLSTGAFGYTF | TGTGCCAGCAGTTTGTCGACAGGGGCTTTTGGCTACACCTTC
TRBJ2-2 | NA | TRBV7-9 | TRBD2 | CASSTGLVNTGELFF | TGTGCCAGCAGCACGGGACTAGTCAACACCGGGGAGCTGTTTTTT
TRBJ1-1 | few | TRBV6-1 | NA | CASSQQGPEAFF | TGTGCCAGCAGTCAACAGGGACCTGAAGCTTTCTTT
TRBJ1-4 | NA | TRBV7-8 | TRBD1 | CASSSGQGFTNEKLFF | TGTGCCAGCAGCTCGGGACAGGGTTTCACTAATGAAAAACTGTTTTTT
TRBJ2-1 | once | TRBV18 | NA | CASSLTEEQFF | TGTGCCAGCTCCCTAACGGAGGAGCAGTTCTTC
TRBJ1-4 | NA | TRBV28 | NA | CASTRRGRKLFF | TGTGCCAGCACCCGAAGGGGCCGGAAGCTGTTTTTT
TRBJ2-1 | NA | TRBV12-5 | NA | CASGDGYRGEQFF | TGTGCTAGTGGTGACGGCTACAGAGGGGAGCAGTTCTTC
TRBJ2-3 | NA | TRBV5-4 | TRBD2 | CASSLDGGGTDTQYF | TGTGCCAGCAGCTTGGACGGGGGGGGCACAGATACGCAGTATTTT
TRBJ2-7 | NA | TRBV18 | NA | CASSPPGLTYEQYF | TGTGCCAGCTCACCACCGGGACTGACCTACGAGCAGTACTTC
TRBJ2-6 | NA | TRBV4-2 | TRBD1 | CASSPQGGGGANVLTF | TGTGCCAGCAGCCCCCAAGGGGGCGGTGGGGCCAACGTCCTGACTTTC
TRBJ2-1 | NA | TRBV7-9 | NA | CASSPSGRYNEQFF | TGTGCCAGCAGCCCCTCCGGGAGATACAATGAGCAGTTCTTC
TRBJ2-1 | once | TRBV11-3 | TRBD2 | CASSPGTTYNEQFF | TGTGCCAGCAGTCCCGGGACTACTTACAATGAGCAGTTCTTC
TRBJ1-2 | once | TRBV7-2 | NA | CASSLTTGYGYTF | TGTGCCAGCAGCTTAACCACAGGGTATGGCTACACCTTC
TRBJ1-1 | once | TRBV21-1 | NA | CASSKVPGGKMNTEAFF | TGTGCCAGCAGCAAAGTCCCCGGGGGAAAGATGAACACTGAAGCTTTCTTT
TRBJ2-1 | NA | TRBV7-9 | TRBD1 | CASSPPDRGRIADEQFF | TGTGCCAGCAGCCCTCCGGACAGGGGGCGGATCGCCGATGAGCAGTTCTTC
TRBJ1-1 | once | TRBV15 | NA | CATSRGWGGSPRLNTEAFF | TGTGCCACCAGCAGAGGGTGGGGGGGTTCCCCTCGATTGAACACTGAAGCTTTCTTT
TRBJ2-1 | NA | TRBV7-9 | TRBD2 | CASSLVAGHYNEQFF | TGTGCCAGCAGCTTAGTAGCGGGGCACTACAATGAGCAGTTCTTC
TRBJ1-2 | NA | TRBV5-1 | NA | CASSLAGQGSGYTF | TGCGCCAGCAGCTTGGCCGGGCAGGGTAGTGGCTACACCTTC
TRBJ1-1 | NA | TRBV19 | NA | CASVGGGTEAFF | TGTGCCAGCGTCGGGGGTGGCACTGAAGCTTTCTTT
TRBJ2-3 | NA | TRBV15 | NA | CATSREARGDTQYF | TGTGCCACCAGCAGAGAGGCTCGCGGGGATACGCAGTATTTT
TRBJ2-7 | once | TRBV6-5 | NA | CASSNPGYEQYF | TGTGCCAGCAGTAATCCGGGTTACGAGCAGTACTTC